This T cell receptor beta chain was captured in a study of OX40 agonist ivuxolimab in advanced cancers. The V gene's germline CDR1 is MDHEN and CDR2 SYDVKM. The CDR3 covers 16 residues. The V gene lost 1 base and the J gene lost 4 bases, with 13 bases spanning the gap. The data were produced by immunoSEQ multiplex PCR, yet TCRdb's version contains in-frame clones alone and is incomplete. Of around 75,000 clones listed, around 80% were seen once; the top ten hold 0.85% to 1.3%. The sequencing here drew on CD4+ or CD8+ T cells sorted from blood, taken in a trial of the OX40 agonist ivuxolimab. The chain joins TRBV28 to TRBJ1-4; no definite D call. The receptor comes from an adult with an advanced solid tumor such as melanoma, head and neck, liver or kidney cancer. This CDR3 is CASSLSTGIYNEKLFF. CDR3 coding DNA: TGTGCCAGCAGTTTATCCACGGGGATATATAATGAAAAACTGTTTTTT. Complete variable domain (other parts from reference TRBV28 and TRBJ1-4): DVKVTQSSRYLVKRTGEKVFLECVQDMDHENMFWYRQDPGLGLRLIYFSYDVKMKEKGDIPEGYSVSREKKERFSLILESASTNQTSMYLCASSLSTGIYNEKLFFGSGTQLSVL.